Below are 25 T cell receptor beta chains sequenced from a single sample in a study of T cell responses to AZD1222 COVID-19 vaccine. Profiling relied on immunoSEQ multiplex PCR, and the TCRdb table lists in-frame clones only, not all of them. The sample includes around 120,000 clones, roughly 90% seen only once; the top ten take about 1.2%. The source material was peripheral blood, sampled on day 0 of AZD1222 vaccination. The receptors originated from an adult in good health.

The V gene is TRBV5-1, the J gene TRBJ2-5; either TRBD1 or TRBD2 may supply D (5 bases each). CDR3 length: 13 amino acids. Deletions cut 4 bases from V and 3 bases from J, with 10 bases between. Germline-derived CDR1 and CDR2 are SGHRS and YFSETQ. The CDR3 DNA follows: TGCGCCAGCAGCCTAGGGACGAAAGAGACCCAGTACTTC. It encodes CASSLGTKETQYF.

The genes are TRBV7-2 and TRBJ1-2; D ambiguous. Looked up from germline, CDR1 is SGHTA and CDR2 is FQGNSA. CDR3 size: 14 residues. V was shortened by 1 base and J by 4 bases, with 10 bases between the two germline ends. The CDR3 reads CASSLVLSSYGYTF. CDR3 DNA sequence: TGTGCCAGCAGCTTAGTCCTTTCTTCCTATGGCTACACCTTC. Full variable domain (rest looked up from reference TRBV7-2 and TRBJ1-2): GAGVSQSPSNKVTEKGKDVELRCDPISGHTALYWYRQSLGQGLEFLIYFQGNSAPDKSGLPSDRFSAERTGGSVSTLTIQRTQQEDSAVYLCASSLVLSSYGYTFGSGTRLTVV.

The rearrangement uses TRBV7-2 and TRBJ1-1; tentative D call: TRBD1 (5 bases). CDR3 length: 13 amino acids. CDR1 is SGHTA, CDR2 FQGNSA, per germline. Trimming took 0 bases from V and 6 from J, leaving 8 bases between them. The CDR3 coding sequence is TGTGCCAGCAGCTTAGCCAGGGCTGCTGAAGCTTTCTTT. Amino acids: CASSLARAAEAFF.

The rearrangement joins TRBV11-2 to TRBJ1-1, with D unclear. The germline CDR1 and CDR2 sequences are SGHAT and FQNNGV. V lost 1 base and J 7 bases, leaving 4 bases between the germline ends. The CDR3 spans 11 residues. Here the CDR3 reads CASSLVLEAFF. CDR3 coding DNA: TGTGCCAGCAGCTTAGTCCTTGAAGCTTTCTTT.

V is TRBV27 and J is TRBJ1-1; D gene ambiguous. Germline assignment: CDR1 MNHEY and CDR2 SMNVEV (reference sequence). Between the trimmed V and J ends, which lost 0 bases and 5 bases, there was a span of 16 bases. The CDR3 runs 16 residues. DNA for the CDR3: TGTGCCAGCAGTTTATCGGGTTGGGAAGGTTGGACTGAAGCTTTCTTT. It is translated as CASSLSGWEGWTEAFF.

This chain uses TRBV20-1 with TRBJ2-1, with 9 bases lining up with TRBD2. The CDR3 extends over 14 amino acids. J gave up 9 bases and V 3 bases, and 9 bases lay outside the gene matches. Germline V gives CDR1 DFQATT, CDR2 SNEGSKA (reference sequence). CDR3 bases: TGCAGTGCTAGTTTGGCTAGCGGGGTCAGTGAGCAGTTCTTC. This gives the protein CSASLASGVSEQFF.

This clone appeared once. The chain carries TRBV11-2 and TRBJ2-7; D might be TRBD1 (6 bases). In germline, CDR1 is SGHAT, CDR2 FQNNGV. With 5 bases removed from V and 1 base from J, the gap between germline ends came to 12 bases. The CDR3 is 14 residues long. This CDR3 is CASSTGIGSYEQYF. The CDR3 DNA reads as TGTGCCAGCAGCACAGGGATCGGGTCCTACGAGCAGTACTTC.

The gene calls are TRBV6-6 and TRBJ1-1; D is perhaps TRBD1 (5 bases). V was shortened by 4 bases and J by 7 bases, with 13 bases between the two germline ends. CDR1 and CDR2 from the germline V gene are MNHNY and SVGAGI (reference sequence). The CDR3 has 13 residues. The CDR3 nucleotides read TGTGCCAGCAGTTTACAAGGGGCGGATGAAGCTTTCTTT. Its translation: CASSLQGADEAFF.

This clone showed up just a few times. This rearrangement joins TRBV7-2 to TRBJ1-4; TRBD1 is a possible D gene (6 bases). The CDR3 is made up of 13 amino acids. The V end was cut by 5 bases, the J end by 8 bases, with 12 bases between. Germline V lookup: CDR1 SGHTA, CDR2 FQGNSA. This CDR3 reads CASSQGFAEKLFF. The CDR3 DNA sequence: TGTGCCAGCAGCCAGGGGTTTGCAGAAAAACTGTTTTTT.

The rearrangement uses TRBV10-3 and TRBJ1-1, with D perhaps matching TRBD1 (6 bases). Germline values: CDR1 ENHRY, CDR2 SYGVKD. The CDR3 runs to 13 residues. The ends were cut back, 5 bases at V and 4 bases at J, with 11 bases in the middle. The CDR3 DNA reads as TGTGCCATCAGTAAGGGGGAGGGCACTGAAGCTTTCTTT. Translated: CAISKGEGTEAFF.

This clone was seen a single time. DNA of the CDR3: TGTGCCAGTAGGGCAGGAACAGGGATCGCCGGGGAGCTGTTTTTT. Protein: CASRAGTGIAGELFF. V gene TRBV19 combines with J gene TRBJ2-2; TRBD1 is a possible D gene (6 bases). The CDR3 extends over 15 amino acids. V dropped 6 bases and J dropped 6 bases, with 17 bases sitting between them. The V gene's germline CDR1 is LNHDA and CDR2 SQIVND (reference sequence).

In this sample, this clone turned up once. The rearrangement joins TRBV7-3 to TRBJ2-2; D remains unclear. The germline CDR1 and CDR2 sequences are SGHTA and FQGTGA. V was shortened by 4 bases and J by 3 bases, with 3 bases between the two germline ends. The CDR3 extends over 12 amino acids. For the CDR3, the DNA is TGTGCCAGCAGCTCCTACACCGGGGAGCTGTTTTTT. Encoded protein: CASSSYTGELFF.

This chain links TRBV7-2 with TRBJ2-5, with 10 bases identical to TRBD1. The CDR3 extends over 14 amino acids. Germline lookup yields CDR1 SGHTA and CDR2 FQGNSA. Germline trimming cut 5 bases from V and 7 bases from J; bases unmatched to any gene: 7. The CDR3 region is CASSLDRGGGTQYF. The CDR3 nucleotides are TGTGCCAGCAGCCTGGACAGGGGGGGAGGGACCCAGTACTTC.

CDR3 sequence (DNA): TGTGCCAGCAGTGAACTCTTCAATGAGCAGTTCTTC. Its translation is CASSELFNEQFF. This chain joins TRBV25-1 and TRBJ2-1; D remains unclear. The ends were cut back, 2 bases at V and 6 bases at J, with 5 bases in the middle. There are 12 residues in the CDR3. Looked up from germline, CDR1 is MGHDK and CDR2 is SYGVNS.

The chain combines TRBV20-1 with TRBJ2-7; D may be TRBD1 or TRBD2 (5 bases each). V lost 3 bases to trimming and J lost 7 bases, with 13 bases between them. Germline values: CDR1 DFQATT, CDR2 SNEGSKA (reference sequence). This CDR3 is built from 12 residues. The DNA for the CDR3 is TGCAGTGCTAGTCCCAGGGCGGGTGAGCAGTACTTC. Translated, it gives CSASPRAGEQYF.

The chain carries TRBV27 and TRBJ1-2, with TRBD1 identical over 7 bases. The ends lost 5 bases at V and 4 bases at J; junction bases unmatched: 1. Germline CDR1 and CDR2: MNHEY and SMNVEV (reference sequence). The length of the CDR3 is 12 residues. The CDR3 loop reads CASSNRGYGYTF. The CDR3 coding sequence is TGTGCCAGCAGTAACAGGGGCTATGGCTACACCTTC.

The J gene is TRBJ2-5, the V gene TRBV28; D remains unclear. V lost 3 bases to trimming and J lost 2 bases, with 10 bases between them. Per the germline V gene, CDR1 is MDHEN and CDR2 is SYDVKM. This CDR3 region has 14 residues. The CDR3: CASSFESRQETQYF. Written as DNA, the CDR3 is TGTGCCAGCAGTTTTGAGAGCAGGCAAGAGACCCAGTACTTC.

This chain uses TRBV2 with TRBJ1-4; tentative D call: TRBD1 (5 bases). In germline, CDR1 is SNHLY, CDR2 FYNNEI. The ends were cut back, 1 base at V and 7 bases at J, with 10 bases in the middle. The length of the CDR3 is 14 residues. The chain's CDR3 is CASSEEGRGEKLFF. CDR3 sequence (DNA): TGTGCCAGCAGTGAAGAGGGACGCGGTGAAAAACTGTTTTTT. Filled out from reference TRBV2 and TRBJ1-4, the complete variable domain reads EPEVTQTPSHQVTQMGQEVILRCVPISNHLYFYWYRQILGQKVEFLVSFYNNEISEKSEIFDDQFSVERPDGSNFTLKIRSTKLEDSAMYFCASSEEGRGEKLFFGSGTQLSVL.

The genes are TRBV7-3 and TRBJ2-1, with 7 bases identical to TRBD2. The CDR3 covers 13 residues. Trimming cost V 2 bases and J 7 bases; bases outside gene matches: 2. CDR1 is SGHTA, CDR2 FQGTGA, per germline. CDR3 in amino acids: CASSLGGRNEQFF. CDR3 coding DNA: TGTGCCAGCAGCTTAGGCGGGAGAAATGAGCAGTTCTTC.

The rearrangement joins TRBV19 to TRBJ1-1, with D uncertain. CDR1 is LNHDA, CDR2 SQIVND, per germline (reference sequence). Trimming removed 1 base from V and 10 bases from J, with 13 bases in between. CDR3 length equals 13 residues. CDR3 amino acids: CASSIGTAGGAFF. CDR3 DNA sequence: TGTGCCAGTAGTATAGGCACAGCCGGTGGAGCTTTCTTT.

The chain links TRBV30 to TRBJ1-6, with D uncertain. The CDR3 is 13 amino acids. V dropped 3 bases and J dropped 6 bases, with 9 bases sitting between them. Germline CDR1 reads GTSNPN; CDR2 reads SVGIG (reference sequence). Here the CDR3 reads CAWRGGFNSPLHF. The CDR3 DNA is TGTGCCTGGAGGGGAGGTTTTAATTCACCCCTCCACTTT.

The rearrangement links TRBV6-5 to TRBJ2-5, with 11 positions matching TRBD2. J lost 5 bases, V lost 2 bases, and 4 bases had no gene match. This CDR3 is 15 amino acids long. Looked up from germline, CDR1 is MNHEY and CDR2 is SVGAGI. CDR3 DNA sequence: TGTGCCAGCAGTTACCCGACTAGCGGGAAGGAGACCCAGTACTTC. Amino acids: CASSYPTSGKETQYF.

The V call is TRBV12-5, the J call TRBJ2-3; 9 bases are a match to TRBD1. CDR1 and CDR2 from the germline V gene are LGHNT and FRNRAP. V lost 1 base to trimming and J lost 0 bases; unmatched junction nucleotides: 5. This CDR3 comprises 17 residues. The CDR3 is CASGLAPGQGSTDTQYF. The CDR3 region has the DNA TGTGCTAGTGGTTTGGCCCCGGGACAGGGTAGCACAGATACGCAGTATTTT.

This sequence joins TRBV30 and TRBJ2-3, with 7 bases fitting TRBD2. CDR3 length equals 15 residues. Germline trimming cut 2 bases from V and 0 bases from J; bases unmatched to any gene: 5. Germline loops: CDR1 GTSNPN, CDR2 SVGIG (reference sequence). CDR3 sequence reads: CAWSLGAGSTDTQYF. The CDR3 bases are TGTGCCTGGAGTCTAGGAGCGGGGAGCACAGATACGCAGTATTTT.

The CDR3 is CASSLDRAVAEKLFF. The CDR3 nucleotides are TGCGCCAGCAGCTTGGACAGGGCGGTGGCTGAAAAACTGTTTTTT. V and J are TRBV5-1 and TRBJ1-4; D is possibly TRBD1 (6 bases). The length of the CDR3 is 15 residues. The V and J ends lost 0 bases and 7 bases respectively, with 13 bases between them. Germline CDR1 and CDR2: SGHRS and YFSETQ.